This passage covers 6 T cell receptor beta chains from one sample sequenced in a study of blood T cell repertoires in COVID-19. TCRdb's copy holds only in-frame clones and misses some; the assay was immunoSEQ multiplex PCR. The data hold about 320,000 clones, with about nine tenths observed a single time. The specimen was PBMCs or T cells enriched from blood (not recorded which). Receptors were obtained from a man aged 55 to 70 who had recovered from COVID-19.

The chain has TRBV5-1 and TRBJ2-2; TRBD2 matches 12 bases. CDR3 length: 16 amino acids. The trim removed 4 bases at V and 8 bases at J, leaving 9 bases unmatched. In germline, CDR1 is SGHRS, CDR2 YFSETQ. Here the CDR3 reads CASSQGLAGRKGELFF. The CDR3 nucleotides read TGCGCCAGCAGCCAAGGACTAGCGGGACGGAAAGGGGAGCTGTTTTTT.

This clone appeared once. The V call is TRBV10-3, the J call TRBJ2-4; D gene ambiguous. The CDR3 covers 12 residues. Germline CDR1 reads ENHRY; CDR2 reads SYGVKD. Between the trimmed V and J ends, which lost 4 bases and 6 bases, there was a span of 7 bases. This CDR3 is CAISGVRNIQYF. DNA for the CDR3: TGTGCCATCAGTGGCGTCCGAAACATTCAGTACTTC.

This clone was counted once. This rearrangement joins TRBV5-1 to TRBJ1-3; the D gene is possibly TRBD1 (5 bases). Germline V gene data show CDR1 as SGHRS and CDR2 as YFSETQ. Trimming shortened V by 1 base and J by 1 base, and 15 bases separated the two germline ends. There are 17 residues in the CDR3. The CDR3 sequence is CASSLRATGTSGNTIYF. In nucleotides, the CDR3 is TGCGCCAGCAGCTTGCGGGCTACAGGAACTTCTGGAAACACCATATATTTT.

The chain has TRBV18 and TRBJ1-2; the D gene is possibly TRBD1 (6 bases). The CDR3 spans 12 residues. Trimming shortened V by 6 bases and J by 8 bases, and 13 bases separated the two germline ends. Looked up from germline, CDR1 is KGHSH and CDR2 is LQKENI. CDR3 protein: CASSRTVEGYTF. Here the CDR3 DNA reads TGTGCCAGCTCTCGGACAGTTGAAGGCTACACCTTC. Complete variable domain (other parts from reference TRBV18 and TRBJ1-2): NAGVMQNPRHLVRRRGQEARLRCSPMKGHSHVYWYRQLPEEGLKFMVYLQKENIIDESGMPKERFSAEFPKEGPSILRIQQVVRGDSAAYFCASSRTVEGYTFGSGTRLTVV.

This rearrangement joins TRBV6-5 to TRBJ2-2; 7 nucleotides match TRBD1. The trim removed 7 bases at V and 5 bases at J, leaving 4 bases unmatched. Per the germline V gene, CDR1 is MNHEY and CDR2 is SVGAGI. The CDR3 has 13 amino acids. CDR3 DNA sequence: TGTGCCAGCAAAAGGGGGCTTACCGGGGAGCTGTTTTTT. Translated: CASKRGLTGELFF.

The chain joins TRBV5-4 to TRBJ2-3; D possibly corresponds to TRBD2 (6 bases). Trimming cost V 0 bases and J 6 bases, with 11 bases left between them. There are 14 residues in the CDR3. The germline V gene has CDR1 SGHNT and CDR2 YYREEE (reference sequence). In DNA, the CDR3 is TGTGCCAGCAGCTTGGATCTAGCGTCGGATACGCAGTATTTT. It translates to CASSLDLASDTQYF.